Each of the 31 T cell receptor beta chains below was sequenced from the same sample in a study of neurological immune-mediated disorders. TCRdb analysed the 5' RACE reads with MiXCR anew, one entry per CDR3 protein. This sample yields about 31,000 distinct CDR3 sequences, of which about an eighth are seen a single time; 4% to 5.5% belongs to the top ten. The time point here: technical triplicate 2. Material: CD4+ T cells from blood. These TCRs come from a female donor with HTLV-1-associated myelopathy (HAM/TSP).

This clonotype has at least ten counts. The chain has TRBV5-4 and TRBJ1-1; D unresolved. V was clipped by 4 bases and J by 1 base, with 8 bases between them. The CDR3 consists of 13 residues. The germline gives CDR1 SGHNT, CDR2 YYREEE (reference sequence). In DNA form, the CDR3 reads TGTGCCAGCAGCAGAAAGGGGAACACTGAAGCTTTCTTT. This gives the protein CASSRKGNTEAFF. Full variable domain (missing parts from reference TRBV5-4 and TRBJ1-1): ETGVTQSPTHLIKTRGQQVTLRCSSQSGHNTVSWYQQALGQGPQFIFQYYREEENGRGNFPPRFSGLQFPNYSSELNVNALELDDSALYLCASSRKGNTEAFFGQGTRLTVV.

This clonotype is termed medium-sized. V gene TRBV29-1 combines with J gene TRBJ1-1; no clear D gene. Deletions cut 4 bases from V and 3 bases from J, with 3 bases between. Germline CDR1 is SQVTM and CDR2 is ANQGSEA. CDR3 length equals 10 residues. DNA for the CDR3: TGCAGCGTTGCTGACACTGAAGCTTTCTTT. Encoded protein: CSVADTEAFF. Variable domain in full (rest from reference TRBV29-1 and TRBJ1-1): SAVISQKPSRDICQRGTSLTIQCQVDSQVTMMFWYRQQPGQSLTLIATANQGSEATYESGFVIDKFPISRPNLTFSTLTVSNMSPEDSSIYLCSVADTEAFFGQGTRLTVV.

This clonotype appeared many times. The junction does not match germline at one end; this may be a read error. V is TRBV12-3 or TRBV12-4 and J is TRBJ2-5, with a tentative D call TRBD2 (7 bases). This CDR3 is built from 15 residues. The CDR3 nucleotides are TGTGCCAGCAGTTTTCTGGCGGGGGCCCAAGGGACCCAGTACTTC. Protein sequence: CASSFLAGAQGTQYF.

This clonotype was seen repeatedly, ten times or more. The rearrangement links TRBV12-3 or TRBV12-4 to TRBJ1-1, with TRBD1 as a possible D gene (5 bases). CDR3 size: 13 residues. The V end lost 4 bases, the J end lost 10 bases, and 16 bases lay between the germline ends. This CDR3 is CASSSETTGGAFF. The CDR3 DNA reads TGTGCCAGCAGTTCCGAGACAACGGGGGGAGCTTTCTTT.

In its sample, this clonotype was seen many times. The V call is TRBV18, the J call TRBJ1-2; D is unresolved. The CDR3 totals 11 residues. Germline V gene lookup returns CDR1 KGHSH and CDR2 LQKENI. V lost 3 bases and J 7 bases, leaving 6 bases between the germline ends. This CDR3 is CASSPGSGYTF. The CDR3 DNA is TGTGCCAGCTCACCGGGATCTGGCTACACCTTC.

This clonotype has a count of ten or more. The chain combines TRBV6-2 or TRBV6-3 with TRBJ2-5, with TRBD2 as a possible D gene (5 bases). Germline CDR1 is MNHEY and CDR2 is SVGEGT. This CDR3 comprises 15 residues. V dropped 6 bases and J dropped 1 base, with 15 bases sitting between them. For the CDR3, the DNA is TGTGCCAGCAGCCCCGGGATAGGGTCCCAAGAGACCCAGTACTTC. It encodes CASSPGIGSQETQYF.

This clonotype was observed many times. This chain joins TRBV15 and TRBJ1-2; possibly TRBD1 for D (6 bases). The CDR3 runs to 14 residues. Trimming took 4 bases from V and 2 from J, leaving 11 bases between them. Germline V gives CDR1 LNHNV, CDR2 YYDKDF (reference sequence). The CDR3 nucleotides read TGTGCCACCAGCACCCAAACAGGGAACTATGGCTACACCTTC. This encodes CATSTQTGNYGYTF.

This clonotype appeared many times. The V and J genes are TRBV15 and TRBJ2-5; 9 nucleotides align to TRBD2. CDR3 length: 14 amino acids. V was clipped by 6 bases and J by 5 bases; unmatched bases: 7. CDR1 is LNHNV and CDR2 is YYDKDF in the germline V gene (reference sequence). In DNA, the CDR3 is TGTGCCACCAGTGGGCGGGGGGGCAGCGAGACCCAGTACTTC. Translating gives CATSGRGGSETQYF.

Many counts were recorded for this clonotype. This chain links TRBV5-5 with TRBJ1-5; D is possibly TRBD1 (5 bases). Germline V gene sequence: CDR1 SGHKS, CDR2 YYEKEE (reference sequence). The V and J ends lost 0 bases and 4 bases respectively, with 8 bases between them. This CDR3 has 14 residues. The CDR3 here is CASSLARANQPQHF. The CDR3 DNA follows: TGTGCCAGCAGCTTGGCCAGGGCAAATCAGCCCCAGCATTTT.

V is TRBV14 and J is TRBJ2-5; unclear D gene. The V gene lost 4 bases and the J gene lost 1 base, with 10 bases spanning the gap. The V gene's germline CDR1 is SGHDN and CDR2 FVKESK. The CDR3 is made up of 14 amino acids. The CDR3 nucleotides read TGTGCCAGCAGCCTCGGAACTATCCAAGAGACCCAGTACTTC. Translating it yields CASSLGTIQETQYF.

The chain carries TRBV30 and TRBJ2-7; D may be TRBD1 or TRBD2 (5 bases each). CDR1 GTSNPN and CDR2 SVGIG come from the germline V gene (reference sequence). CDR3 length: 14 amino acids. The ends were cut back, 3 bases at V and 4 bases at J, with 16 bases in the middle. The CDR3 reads CAWRSPGTTYEQYF. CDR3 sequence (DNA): TGTGCCTGGAGGAGCCCGGGGACCACTTACGAGCAGTACTTC.

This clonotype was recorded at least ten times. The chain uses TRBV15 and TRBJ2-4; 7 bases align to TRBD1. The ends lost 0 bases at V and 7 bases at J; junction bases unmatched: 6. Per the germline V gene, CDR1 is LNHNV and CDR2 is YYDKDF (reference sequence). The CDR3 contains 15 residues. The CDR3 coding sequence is TGTGCCACCAGCAGAGAGCTCAGGGGACAGAACATTCAGTACTTC. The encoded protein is CATSRELRGQNIQYF.

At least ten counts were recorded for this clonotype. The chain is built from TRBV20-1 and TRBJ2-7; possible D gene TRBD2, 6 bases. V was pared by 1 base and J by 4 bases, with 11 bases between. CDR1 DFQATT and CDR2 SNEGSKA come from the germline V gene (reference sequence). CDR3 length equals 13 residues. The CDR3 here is CSARGDWGYEQYF. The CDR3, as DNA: TGCAGTGCTAGAGGGGACTGGGGATACGAGCAGTACTTC.

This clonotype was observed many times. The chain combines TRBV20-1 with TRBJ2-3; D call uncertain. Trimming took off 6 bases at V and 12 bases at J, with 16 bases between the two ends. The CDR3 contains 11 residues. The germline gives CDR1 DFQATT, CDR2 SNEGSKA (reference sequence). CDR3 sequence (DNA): TGCAGTGCCCCTATACGCTTTGGTCAGTATTTT. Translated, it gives CSAPIRFGQYF.

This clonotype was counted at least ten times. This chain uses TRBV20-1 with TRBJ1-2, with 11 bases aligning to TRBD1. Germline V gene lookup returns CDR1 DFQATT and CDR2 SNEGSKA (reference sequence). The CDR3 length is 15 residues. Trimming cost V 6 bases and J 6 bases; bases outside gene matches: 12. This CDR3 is CSAPSRDRGFDGYTF. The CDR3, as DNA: TGCAGTGCGCCATCGCGGGACAGGGGGTTTGATGGCTACACCTTC.

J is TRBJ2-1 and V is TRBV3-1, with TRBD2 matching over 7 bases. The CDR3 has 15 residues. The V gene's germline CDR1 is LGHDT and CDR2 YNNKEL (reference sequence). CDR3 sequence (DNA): TGTACCAACAGCCAAGGGCTAGCGGACTACAATGAGCAGTTCTTC. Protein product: CTNSQGLADYNEQFF.

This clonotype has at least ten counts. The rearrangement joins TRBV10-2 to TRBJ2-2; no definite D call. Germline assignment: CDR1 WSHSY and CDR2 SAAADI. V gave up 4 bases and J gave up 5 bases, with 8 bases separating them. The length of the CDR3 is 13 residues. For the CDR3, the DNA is TGCGCCAGCAGTGTACAGAATACCGGGGAGCTGTTTTTT. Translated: CASSVQNTGELFF.

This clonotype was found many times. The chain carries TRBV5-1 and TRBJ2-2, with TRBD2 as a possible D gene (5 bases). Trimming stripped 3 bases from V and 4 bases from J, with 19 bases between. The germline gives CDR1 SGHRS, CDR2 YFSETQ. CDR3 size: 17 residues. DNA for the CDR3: TGCGCCAGCAGCTCTTTGGAGGTCGCGAAACCCACCGGGGAGCTGTTTTTT. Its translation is CASSSLEVAKPTGELFF.

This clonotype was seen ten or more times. The DNA for the CDR3 is TGCGCCAGCAGCTTGGAACCTAGCGGCACAGATACGCAGTATTTT. Translated: CASSLEPSGTDTQYF. The gene calls are TRBV5-1 and TRBJ2-3; maybe TRBD2 (6 bases). The CDR3 sequence is 15 residues long. The V gene lost 0 bases and the J gene lost 1 base, with 9 bases spanning the gap. The V gene's germline CDR1 is SGHRS and CDR2 YFSETQ.

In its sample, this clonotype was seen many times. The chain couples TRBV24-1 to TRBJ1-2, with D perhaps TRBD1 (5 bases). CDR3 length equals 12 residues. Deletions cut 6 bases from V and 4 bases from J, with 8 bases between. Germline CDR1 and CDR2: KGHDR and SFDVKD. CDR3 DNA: TGTGCCACCAGTCCAGGGAGCTATGGCTACACCTTC. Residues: CATSPGSYGYTF.

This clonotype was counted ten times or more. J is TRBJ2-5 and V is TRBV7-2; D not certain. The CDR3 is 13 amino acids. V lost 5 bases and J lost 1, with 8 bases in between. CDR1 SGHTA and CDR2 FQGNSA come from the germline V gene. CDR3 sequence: CASSPDIQETQYF. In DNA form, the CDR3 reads TGTGCCAGCAGCCCAGACATCCAAGAGACCCAGTACTTC.

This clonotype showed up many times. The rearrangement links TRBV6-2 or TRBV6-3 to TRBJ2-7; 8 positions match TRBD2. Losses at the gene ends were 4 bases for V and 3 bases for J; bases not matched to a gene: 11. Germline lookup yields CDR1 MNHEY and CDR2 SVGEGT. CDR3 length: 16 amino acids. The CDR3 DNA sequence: TGTGCCAGCAGTTCCTCCTTGGCGGGGGGCCTCTACGAGCAGTACTTC. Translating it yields CASSSSLAGGLYEQYF.

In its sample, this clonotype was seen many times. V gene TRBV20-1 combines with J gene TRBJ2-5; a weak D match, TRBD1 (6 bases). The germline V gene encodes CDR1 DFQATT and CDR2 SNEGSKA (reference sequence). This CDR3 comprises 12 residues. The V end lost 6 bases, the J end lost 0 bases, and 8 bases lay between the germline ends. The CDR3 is CSASGDQETQYF. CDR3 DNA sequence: TGCAGTGCCTCAGGGGACCAAGAGACCCAGTACTTC.

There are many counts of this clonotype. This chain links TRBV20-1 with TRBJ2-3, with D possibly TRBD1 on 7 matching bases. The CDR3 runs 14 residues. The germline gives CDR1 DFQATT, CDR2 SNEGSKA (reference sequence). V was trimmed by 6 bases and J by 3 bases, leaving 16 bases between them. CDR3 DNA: TGCAGTGCAACAGGGGTAGGGGGGACAGATACGCAGTATTTT. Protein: CSATGVGGTDTQYF.

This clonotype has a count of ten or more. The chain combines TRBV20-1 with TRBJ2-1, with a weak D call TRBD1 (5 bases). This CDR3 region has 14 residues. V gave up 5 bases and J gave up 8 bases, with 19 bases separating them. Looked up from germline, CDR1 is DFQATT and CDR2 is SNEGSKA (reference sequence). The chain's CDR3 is CSACPMTETDEQFF. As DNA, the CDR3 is TGCAGTGCTTGCCCTATGACAGAGACCGATGAGCAGTTCTTC.

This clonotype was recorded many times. CDR3 residues: CASSQDPADTQYF. The CDR3 DNA is TGTGCCAGCAGCCAAGATCCGGCCGATACGCAGTATTTT. The J gene is TRBJ2-3, the V gene TRBV3-1, with D unclear. CDR3 length: 13 residues. Germline CDR1 and CDR2: LGHDT and YNNKEL (reference sequence). Trimming cost V 0 bases and J 6 bases, with 7 bases left between them.

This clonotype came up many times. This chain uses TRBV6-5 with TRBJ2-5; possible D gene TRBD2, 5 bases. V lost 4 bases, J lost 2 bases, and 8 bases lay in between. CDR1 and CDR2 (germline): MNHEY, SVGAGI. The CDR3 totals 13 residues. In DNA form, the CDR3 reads TGTGCCAGCAGTTTATCGGGGCAAGAGACCCAGTACTTC. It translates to CASSLSGQETQYF.

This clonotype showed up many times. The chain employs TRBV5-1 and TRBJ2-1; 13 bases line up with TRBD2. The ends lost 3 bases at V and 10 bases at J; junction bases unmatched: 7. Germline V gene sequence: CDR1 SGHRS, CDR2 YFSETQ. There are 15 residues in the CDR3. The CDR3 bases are TGCGCCAGCAGCTCGGGGACTAGCGGGATAGAGGAGCAGTTCTTC. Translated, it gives CASSSGTSGIEEQFF.

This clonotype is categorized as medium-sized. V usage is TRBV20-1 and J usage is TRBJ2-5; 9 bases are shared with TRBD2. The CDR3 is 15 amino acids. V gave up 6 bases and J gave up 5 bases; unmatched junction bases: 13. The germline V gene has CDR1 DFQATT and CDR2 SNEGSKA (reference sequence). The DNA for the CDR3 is TGCAGTGCCCCCCCGGGCGGGGGGGCCCGGGAGACCCAGTACTTC. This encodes CSAPPGGGARETQYF.

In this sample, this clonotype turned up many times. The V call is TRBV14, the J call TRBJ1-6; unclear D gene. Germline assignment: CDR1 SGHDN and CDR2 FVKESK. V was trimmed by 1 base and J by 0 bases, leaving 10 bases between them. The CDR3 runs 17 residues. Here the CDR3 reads CASSQALTSSYNSPLHF. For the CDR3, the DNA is TGTGCCAGCAGCCAAGCTCTTACCAGCTCCTATAATTCACCCCTCCACTTT.

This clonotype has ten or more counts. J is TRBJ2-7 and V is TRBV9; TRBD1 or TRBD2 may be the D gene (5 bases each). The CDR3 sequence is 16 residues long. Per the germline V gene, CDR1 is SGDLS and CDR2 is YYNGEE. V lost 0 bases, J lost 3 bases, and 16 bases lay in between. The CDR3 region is CASSVGGTSGIYEQYF. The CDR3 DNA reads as TGTGCCAGCAGCGTAGGAGGGACCAGTGGTATCTACGAGCAGTACTTC. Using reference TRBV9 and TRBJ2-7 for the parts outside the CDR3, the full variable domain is DSGVTQTPKHLITATGQRVTLRCSPRSGDLSVYWYQQSLDQGLQFLIQYYNGEERAKGNILERFSAQQFPDLHSELNLSSLELGDSALYFCASSVGGTSGIYEQYFGPGTRLTVT.